The source of this T cell receptor (beta chain) is a study of blood T cell repertoires in COVID-19. Overall study context: T cells, B-cell-depleted T cells, or PBMCs supplied cDNA or gDNA.

Using immunoSEQ multiplex PCR, the repertoire was profiled, and TCRdb retains in-frame clones only, with some absent. The sample consists of about 230,000 clones, 83% of them appearing once. This clonotype was obtained from a woman between 65 and 79 years old with active or convalescent COVID-19. What was sequenced was peripheral blood.

CDR3 region: CSVVPPPFAGVTDTQYF. CDR3 bases: TGCAGCGTGGTACCACCTCCCTTCGCGGGAGTAACAGATACGCAGTATTTT. J is TRBJ2-3 and V is TRBV29-1, with TRBD2 identical over 7 bases. This CDR3 is 17 amino acids long. J lost 3 bases, V lost 6 bases, and 18 bases had no gene match. CDR1 is SQVTM and CDR2 is ANQGSEA in the germline V gene.